The 16 T cell receptor beta chains in this list originate from one sample, sequenced in a study of blood T cell repertoires in COVID-19. The method was immunoSEQ multiplex PCR; TCRdb's version includes in-frame clones alone and lacks a portion of them. The table has about 230,000 clones, around four fifths seen once. Source material: peripheral blood. The receptors stem from a woman in her 70s with active or convalescent COVID-19.

The rearrangement uses TRBV18 and TRBJ1-4; a possible D gene is TRBD1 (6 bases). CDR1 and CDR2 from the germline V gene are KGHSH and LQKENI. The CDR3 is 15 residues long. The germline V and J ends were trimmed by 6 bases and 0 bases, with 11 bases remaining between them. The CDR3 DNA sequence: TGTGCCAGCTCCCTACAGGGAGCAACTAATGAAAAACTGTTTTTT. Amino acids: CASSLQGATNEKLFF.

The V call is TRBV19, the J call TRBJ2-3, with TRBD2 matching over 7 bases. Germline lookup yields CDR1 LNHDA and CDR2 SQIVND (reference sequence). This CDR3 spans 15 amino acids. V dropped 0 bases and J dropped 8; count of bases not matched to a gene: 8. The CDR3 is CASSIEAGTRGTQYF. The CDR3 region has the DNA TGTGCCAGTAGTATAGAAGCGGGGACTCGCGGTACGCAGTATTTT.

This clone was observed a single time. The V call is TRBV6-2 or TRBV6-3, the J call TRBJ1-3; 7 bases are a match to TRBD1. The CDR3 sequence is 15 residues long. V lost 5 bases to trimming and J lost 0 bases; unmatched junction nucleotides: 4. Germline CDR1 reads MNHEY; CDR2 reads SVGEGT. CDR3: CASSGGDSSGNTIYF. CDR3 in DNA: TGTGCCAGCAGTGGCGGGGACAGCTCTGGAAACACCATATATTTT.

The chain links TRBV10-3 to TRBJ1-2; no firm D call. The germline CDR1 and CDR2 sequences are ENHRY and SYGVKD. This CDR3 has 16 amino acids. V shed 3 bases and J shed 0 bases, with 14 bases lying between them. The CDR3 reads CAISEGPAGANYGYTF. The CDR3 DNA is TGTGCCATCAGTGAAGGCCCGGCCGGAGCTAACTATGGCTACACCTTC.

This clone was picked up a small number of times. The CDR3 sequence is CASSFLQGTDTQYF. As DNA, the CDR3 is TGTGCCAGCAGTTTCCTCCAGGGCACAGATACGCAGTATTTT. The chain combines TRBV28 with TRBJ2-3; D is unclear. The ends were cut back, 3 bases at V and 1 base at J, with 8 bases in the middle. Looked up from germline, CDR1 is MDHEN and CDR2 is SYDVKM. CDR3 size: 14 residues.

This rearrangement joins TRBV13 to TRBJ2-3; 12 nucleotides match TRBD2. CDR3 length: 16 amino acids. J gave up 5 bases and V 3 bases, and 6 bases lay outside the gene matches. CDR1 PRHDT and CDR2 FYEKMQ come from the germline V gene (reference sequence). CDR3 region: CASSFRLAGAGDTQYF. CDR3 coding DNA: TGTGCCAGCAGCTTCCGACTAGCGGGGGCGGGAGATACGCAGTATTTT. Looking up the rest from reference TRBV13 and TRBJ2-3 gives the full variable domain: AAGVIQSPRHLIKEKRETATLKCYPIPRHDTVYWYQQGPGQDPQFLISFYEKMQSDKGSIPDRFSAQQFSDYHSELNMSSLELGDSALYFCASSFRLAGAGDTQYFGPGTRLTVL.

This clone was detected only a few times. The chain is built from TRBV5-1 and TRBJ1-5, with D unclear. V was cut by 0 bases and J by 5 bases, with 6 bases left in between. This CDR3 comprises 13 residues. Germline assignment: CDR1 SGHRS and CDR2 YFSETQ. The CDR3: CASSLDSDQPQHF. For the CDR3, the DNA is TGCGCCAGCAGCTTGGATAGTGATCAGCCCCAGCATTTT.

The chain joins TRBV7-8 to TRBJ1-5; 7 bases fit TRBD1. CDR3 length: 16 residues. V lost 1 base, J lost 5 bases, and 8 bases stayed unmatched. Looked up from germline, CDR1 is SGHVS and CDR2 is FQNEAQ. The CDR3 DNA sequence: TGTGCCAGCAGCTTAGGAGGGCGACAGGGTGATCAGCCCCAGCATTTT. Translated, it gives CASSLGGRQGDQPQHF.

In its sample, this clone was seen a few times. The V gene is TRBV27, the J gene TRBJ2-5; perhaps TRBD2 as D (7 bases). V was pared by 8 bases and J by 2 bases, with 15 bases between. Germline values: CDR1 MNHEY, CDR2 SMNVEV (reference sequence). CDR3 size: 14 residues. In nucleotides, the CDR3 is TGTGCCAGCGGGGGGCTAGCGGTTCAAGAGACCCAGTACTTC. Translation: CASGGLAVQETQYF.

The CDR3 nucleotides read TGTGCCAGCAGTGAAGCGAGGAACAATCAGCCCCAGCATTTT. This codes for CASSEARNNQPQHF. This sequence joins TRBV6-1 and TRBJ1-5; D remains unclear. The germline CDR1 and CDR2 sequences are MNHNS and SASEGT. The CDR3 spans 14 residues. Trimming stripped 0 bases from V and 3 bases from J, with 6 bases between.

The V call is TRBV6-2 or TRBV6-3, the J call TRBJ2-2; no reliable D call. Germline assignment: CDR1 MNHEY and CDR2 SVGEGT. This CDR3 spans 11 amino acids. Trimming shortened V by 5 bases and J by 7 bases, and 5 bases separated the two germline ends. CDR3 in amino acids: CASSRFGELFF. The CDR3 region has the DNA TGTGCCAGCAGTCGGTTCGGGGAGCTGTTTTTT.

On this clone: The junction shows a germline mismatch at one end, possibly a read error. The gene calls are TRBV27 and TRBJ2-3; 7 bases fit TRBD1. CDR1 MNHEY and CDR2 SMNVEV come from the germline V gene (reference sequence). CDR3 length: 14 amino acids. The CDR3 sequence is CASNLGGMGDTQYF. CDR3 DNA: TGTGCCAGCAATTTAGGGGGCATGGGAGATACGCAGTATTTT.

This clone appeared once. J is TRBJ2-3 and V is TRBV2; D is perhaps TRBD1 (5 bases). The V and J ends lost 3 bases and 3 bases respectively, with 10 bases between them. There are 14 residues in the CDR3. The V gene's germline CDR1 is SNHLY and CDR2 FYNNEI. The chain's CDR3 is CASSDPGYTDTQYF. The DNA of the CDR3 is TGTGCCAGCAGTGACCCAGGGTATACAGATACGCAGTATTTT.

V and J are TRBV10-3 and TRBJ1-2; D not certain. V gave up 4 bases and J gave up 7 bases, with 22 bases separating them. Germline CDR1 ENHRY, CDR2 SYGVKD. The CDR3 extends over 16 amino acids. The CDR3 region has the DNA TGTGCCATCAGTGCGACCCCCGGGGAGGGAATAAGTGGCTACACCTTC. Translation gives CAISATPGEGISGYTF.

The chain uses TRBV5-1 and TRBJ1-6, with D tentatively TRBD1 (5 bases). Germline V gene lookup returns CDR1 SGHRS and CDR2 YFSETQ. Between the trimmed V and J ends, which lost 3 bases and 7 bases, there was a span of 14 bases. The CDR3 consists of 15 residues. The CDR3 loop reads CASSYYQGWNSPLHF. The DNA of the CDR3 is TGCGCCAGCAGCTACTACCAGGGATGGAATTCACCCCTCCACTTT. Variable domain in full (rest from reference TRBV5-1 and TRBJ1-6): KAGVTQTPRYLIKTRGQQVTLSCSPISGHRSVSWYQQTPGQGLQFLFEYFSETQRNKGNFPGRFSGRQFSNSRSEMNVSTLELGDSALYLCASSYYQGWNSPLHFGNGTRLTVT.

The V call is TRBV28, the J call TRBJ1-1, with D unclear. This CDR3 is built from 15 residues. Trimming pared 1 base from V and 0 bases from J, leaving 9 bases between. Germline CDR1 reads MDHEN; CDR2 reads SYDVKM. CDR3: CASSLLRIMNTEAFF. The DNA for the CDR3 is TGTGCCAGCAGTTTATTGAGGATTATGAACACTGAAGCTTTCTTT. The full variable domain, in which reference TRBV28 and TRBJ1-1 provide the parts outside the CDR3, is DVKVTQSSRYLVKRTGEKVFLECVQDMDHENMFWYRQDPGLGLRLIYFSYDVKMKEKGDIPEGYSVSREKKERFSLILESASTNQTSMYLCASSLLRIMNTEAFFGQGTRLTVV.